The 9 T cell receptor beta chains given below trace back to one sample, sequenced in a study of T cell responses to AZD1222 COVID-19 vaccine. The assay was immunoSEQ multiplex PCR, and TCRdb's table has in-frame clones only and misses some. The table includes approximately 200,000 clones, around 87% detected once. The input for sequencing was peripheral blood, taken on day 0 of MenACWY control vaccination. Receptor source: an adult in good health.

The DNA for the CDR3 is TGTGCCACCAGTCAGAGGACAGGGAGAGAAAAACTGTTTTTT. This translates into CATSQRTGREKLFF. V usage is TRBV15 and J usage is TRBJ1-4, with 8 bases identical to TRBD1. V dropped 6 bases and J dropped 8; count of bases not matched to a gene: 8. CDR3 length equals 14 residues. Germline V gives CDR1 LNHNV, CDR2 YYDKDF (reference sequence).

This clone was counted only a few times. The V call is TRBV5-1, the J call TRBJ2-1, with a possible D match to TRBD1 (5 bases). The CDR3 is 15 residues long. V lost 0 bases and J lost 5, with 12 bases in between. CDR1 is SGHRS, CDR2 YFSETQ, per germline. CDR3 in amino acids: CASSLGAQVDNEQFF. The CDR3, as DNA: TGCGCCAGCAGCTTGGGGGCACAGGTAGACAATGAGCAGTTCTTC.

This chain uses TRBV4-1 with TRBJ1-2, with 10 bases fitting TRBD1. Trimming took 0 bases from V and 3 from J; bases not matched to a gene: 7. The CDR3 totals 17 residues. Germline CDR1 is MGHRA and CDR2 is YSYEKL. The CDR3, as DNA: TGCGCCAGCAGCCAAGAAGCGACAGGGGGCGGTTACTATGGCTACACCTTC. Its protein product is CASSQEATGGGYYGYTF.

This clone was seen just once. The chain is built from TRBV4-1 and TRBJ2-7; D is perhaps TRBD1 (5 bases). CDR1 MGHRA and CDR2 YSYEKL come from the germline V gene. V was shortened by 3 bases and J by 6 bases, with 18 bases between the two germline ends. The CDR3 is 15 residues long. CDR3 DNA sequence: TGCGCCAGCAGCCAGGGGATTCCAGGACACTCCGAGCAGTACTTC. This codes for CASSQGIPGHSEQYF.

This clone was found a few times. The chain recombines TRBV4-2 with TRBJ2-7, with D maybe TRBD2 (5 bases). The CDR3 is made up of 14 amino acids. Germline CDR1 LGHNA, CDR2 YNFKEQ. The ends were cut back, 0 bases at V and 4 bases at J, with 10 bases in the middle. The CDR3 bases are TGTGCCAGCAGCCAAGAGCTAGGAGGTTACGAGCAGTACTTC. This encodes CASSQELGGYEQYF.

This clone was seen more than once but under ten times. V and J are TRBV27 and TRBJ1-3; TRBD1 agrees at 9 bases. The CDR3 covers 15 residues. Losses at the gene ends were 5 bases for V and 4 bases for J; bases not matched to a gene: 6. Germline CDR1 is MNHEY and CDR2 is SMNVEV (reference sequence). The CDR3 region has the DNA TGTGCCAGCAGTGTGACAGGGGGGAACGGAAACACCATATATTTT. Residues: CASSVTGGNGNTIYF.

Here the CDR3 reads CASSMGRNTEAFF. In DNA, the CDR3 is TGTGCCAGTAGTATGGGCAGGAACACTGAAGCTTTCTTT. The chain combines TRBV19 with TRBJ1-1; D is uncertain. This CDR3 region has 13 residues. Trimming took 3 bases from V and 1 from J, leaving 6 bases between them. Looked up from germline, CDR1 is LNHDA and CDR2 is SQIVND (reference sequence).

The chain links TRBV12-3 or TRBV12-4 to TRBJ1-2; D call uncertain. The CDR3 runs to 11 residues. Trimming removed 6 bases from V and 4 bases from J, with 6 bases in between. CDR3 sequence: CASRLGYGYTF. In nucleotides, the CDR3 is TGTGCCAGCAGACTTGGCTATGGCTACACCTTC.

This chain connects TRBV4-2 to TRBJ1-6; tentative D call: TRBD1 (6 bases). The CDR3 runs to 15 residues. Germline V gene data show CDR1 as LGHNA and CDR2 as YNFKEQ. The germline V and J ends were trimmed by 3 bases and 7 bases, with 13 bases remaining between them. The DNA of the CDR3 is TGTGCCAGCAGCCAGGCAACAGGGTTGAATTCACCCCTCCACTTT. Residues: CASSQATGLNSPLHF.